Each of the 8 T cell receptor beta chains below was sequenced from the same sample in a study of cytomegalovirus exposure and HLA in healthy donors. This table comes from immunoSEQ multiplex PCR, and its TCRdb copy is limited to in-frame clones, with some not included. The sample includes some 150,000 clones, about 94% of them seen just once. The material sequenced was PBMCs. The receptor source for this set is a man between 18 and 29 years old in good health and CMV-seropositive.

In this sample, this clone turned up once. The V call is TRBV5-1, the J call TRBJ2-1; 8 nucleotides align to TRBD1. V lost 3 bases and J lost 2; bases outside the gene matches: 4. The CDR3 spans 15 residues. Germline V gives CDR1 SGHRS, CDR2 YFSETQ. CDR3 sequence reads: CASSSSGGPYNEQFF. In DNA form, the CDR3 reads TGCGCCAGCAGCTCCTCAGGGGGCCCCTACAATGAGCAGTTCTTC.

V gene TRBV7-9 combines with J gene TRBJ2-1; maybe TRBD2 (6 bases). Germline assignment: CDR1 SEHNR and CDR2 FQNEAQ (reference sequence). The V gene lost 5 bases and the J gene lost 0 bases, with 11 bases spanning the gap. CDR3 size: 15 residues. The CDR3 nucleotides read TGTGCCAGCAGCGAAGGGACTTACTCCTACAATGAGCAGTTCTTC. Its protein product is CASSEGTYSYNEQFF.

This chain joins TRBV5-4 and TRBJ2-1; possible D gene TRBD2, 6 bases. The CDR3 length is 16 residues. Germline loops: CDR1 SGHNT, CDR2 YYREEE (reference sequence). V gave up 0 bases and J gave up 2 bases, with 12 bases separating them. CDR3 coding DNA: TGTGCCAGCAGCTTGGGGGGGGTAGCGCCCTACAATGAGCAGTTCTTC. It specifies CASSLGGVAPYNEQFF.

This clone was recorded a few times. J is TRBJ1-2 and V is TRBV27; no clear D gene. The CDR3 has 13 amino acids. Per germline, CDR1 MNHEY and CDR2 SMNVEV (reference sequence). Trimming left V 2 bases short and J 6 bases short, with 10 bases between. In DNA, the CDR3 is TGTGCCAGCAGTTTAGCCGGGGATGATGGCTACACCTTC. Protein: CASSLAGDDGYTF.

This clone was counted a single time. The V and J genes are TRBV14 and TRBJ2-2; D is unclear. CDR3 length: 14 residues. Germline CDR1 reads SGHDN; CDR2 reads FVKESK. With 4 bases removed from V and 5 bases from J, the gap between germline ends came to 11 bases. This CDR3 reads CASSPQTRTGELFF. CDR3 sequence (DNA): TGTGCCAGCAGCCCCCAGACGAGGACCGGGGAGCTGTTTTTT.

The gene calls are TRBV5-5 and TRBJ2-7; possible D gene TRBD2, 7 bases. Germline-derived CDR1 and CDR2 are SGHKS and YYEKEE (reference sequence). The CDR3 is 16 residues long. The V end lost 2 bases, the J end lost 2 bases, and 17 bases lay between the germline ends. CDR3 sequence: CASSFYLGGRAYEQYF. CDR3 DNA: TGTGCCAGCAGCTTTTATTTGGGGGGGCGAGCCTACGAGCAGTACTTC.

This chain links TRBV6-6 with TRBJ2-1, with 8 bases that match TRBD2. V shed 2 bases, J shed 8 bases, and the junction held 2 bases outside the gene matches. The length of the CDR3 is 13 residues. Germline CDR1 reads MNHNY; CDR2 reads SVGAGI (reference sequence). The CDR3 sequence: CASSYREGYEQFF. CDR3 DNA: TGTGCCAGCAGTTACCGGGAGGGCTATGAGCAGTTCTTC.

The chain is built from TRBV27 and TRBJ2-1; 13 positions match TRBD2. CDR1 MNHEY and CDR2 SMNVEV come from the germline V gene (reference sequence). The junction had 11 bases not matched to a gene; V was cut back by 6 bases and J by 6 bases. The CDR3 is made up of 17 amino acids. In DNA form, the CDR3 reads TGTGCCAGCAGCGCTCCCGGGACTAGCGGGATGGGCAATGAGCAGTTCTTC. Protein product: CASSAPGTSGMGNEQFF.